The rows below give T cell receptor beta chains drawn from one sample of a study of Graves' ophthalmopathy and Graves' hyperthyroidism. TCRdb itself ran the multiplex PCR reads through MiXCR, one entry per CDR3 protein. Altogether fewer than 600,000 distinct CDR3 sequences are present, about an eighth being singletons, with the ten largest covering about 9.4%. The sample taken for sequencing was blood. Receptor source: a woman in her twenties or thirties with Graves' ophthalmopathy. The CDR3 runs from the conserved cysteine through the conserved F or W. The order of the fields is clone size, D gene, J gene, V gene, CDR3 DNA, CDR3 protein. A D gene is named only where the DNA matches it firmly. Only some rows state a clone size, as once, few, many or a class for expanded clones.

many | . | TRBJ2-2 | TRBV6-5 | TGTGCCAGCAGGAGACTTAGCGTTACCGGGGAGCTGTTTTTT | CASRRLSVTGELFF
many | . | TRBJ2-7 | TRBV5-1 | TGCGCCAGCAGCTCGGAATACGAGCAGTACTTC | CASSSEYEQYF
many | TRBD2 | TRBJ2-5 | TRBV15 | TGTGCCACCAGCAGAGGACTAGCGGCAGAGACCCAGTACTTC | CATSRGLAAETQYF
few | . | TRBJ2-2 | TRBV9 | TGTGCCAGCAGCGTAGCTACTGGGAGGTGGGGCACCGGGGAGCTGTTTTTT | CASSVATGRWGTGELFF
once | TRBD1 | TRBJ2-7 | TRBV27 | TGTGCCAGCAGTACAAACCGACAGGGGGCTGGGGAGCAGTACTTC | CASSTNRQGAGEQYF
many | . | TRBJ1-5 | TRBV12-3/TRBV12-4 | TGTGCCAGCAGTCTAGGACAGTACAATCAGCCCCAGCATTTT | CASSLGQYNQPQHF
few | . | TRBJ2-2 | TRBV4-2 | TGTGCCAGCAGCCCCGGTGTGCGGACGAACACCGGGGAGCTGTTTTTT | CASSPGVRTNTGELFF
many | TRBD2 | TRBJ2-5 | TRBV4-1 | TGCGCCAGCAGCCGAGATCCTAGGACTAGCGGGAGGTGGGAAGAGACCCAGTACTTC | CASSRDPRTSGRWEETQYF
. | . | TRBJ2-7 | TRBV28 | TGTGCCAGCAGTTTAGGTCCCATGTACGAGCAGTACTTC | CASSLGPMYEQYF
. | TRBD2 | TRBJ2-5 | TRBV12-3/TRBV12-4 | TGTGCCAGCAGTTTAACGGGGGGGCCCCCAAATCAAGAGACCCAGTACTTC | CASSLTGGPPNQETQYF
many | TRBD1 | TRBJ1-2 | TRBV12-3/TRBV12-4 | TGTGCCAGCAGGACAGGGGCACTGACCTATGGCTACACCTTC | CASRTGALTYGYTF
many | TRBD1 | TRBJ2-7 | TRBV20-1 | TGCAGTGCTGAAGAGAGGACAGGTGCCACGAGACAGTACTTC | CSAEERTGATRQYF
many | TRBD2 | TRBJ2-5 | TRBV20-1 | TGCAGTGCCTGGATAGCGGGGGGAATTCAAAAGACCCAGTACTTC | CSAWIAGGIQKTQYF
few | . | TRBJ1-1 | TRBV3-1 | TGTGCCAGCAGCCAAGCCGCCGGACAGATGAACACTGAAGCTTTCTTT | CASSQAAGQMNTEAFF